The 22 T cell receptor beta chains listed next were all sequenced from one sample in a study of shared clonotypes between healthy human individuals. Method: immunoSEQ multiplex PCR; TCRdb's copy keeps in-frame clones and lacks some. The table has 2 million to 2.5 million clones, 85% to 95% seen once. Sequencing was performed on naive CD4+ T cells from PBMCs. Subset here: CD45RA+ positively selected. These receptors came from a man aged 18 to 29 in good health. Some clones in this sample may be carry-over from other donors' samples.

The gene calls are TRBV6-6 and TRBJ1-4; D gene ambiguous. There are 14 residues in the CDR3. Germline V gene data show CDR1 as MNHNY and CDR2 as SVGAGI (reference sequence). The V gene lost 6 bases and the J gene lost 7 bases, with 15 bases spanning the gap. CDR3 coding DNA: TGTGCCAGCAGCTATAATGTCCCCGGTGAAAAACTGTTTTTT. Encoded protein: CASSYNVPGEKLFF.

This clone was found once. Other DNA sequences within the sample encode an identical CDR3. The CDR3 loop reads CASSLGSGAYEQYF. As DNA, the CDR3 is TGCGCCAGCAGCTTGGGGTCGGGGGCCTACGAGCAGTACTTC. V is TRBV5-1 and J is TRBJ2-7, with D maybe TRBD2 (6 bases). V gave up 0 bases and J gave up 2 bases, with 9 bases separating them. This CDR3 is built from 14 residues. Per germline, CDR1 SGHRS and CDR2 YFSETQ.

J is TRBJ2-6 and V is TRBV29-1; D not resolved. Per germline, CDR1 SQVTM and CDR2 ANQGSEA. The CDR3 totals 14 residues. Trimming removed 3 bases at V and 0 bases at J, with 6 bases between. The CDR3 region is CSVDQSSGANVLTF. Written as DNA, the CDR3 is TGCAGCGTTGATCAGAGCTCTGGGGCCAACGTCCTGACTTTC.

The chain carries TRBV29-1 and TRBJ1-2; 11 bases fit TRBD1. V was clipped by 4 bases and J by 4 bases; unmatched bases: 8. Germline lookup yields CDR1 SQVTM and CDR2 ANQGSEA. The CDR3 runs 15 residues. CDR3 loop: CSVAGQGALGYGYTF. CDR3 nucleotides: TGCAGCGTTGCTGGACAGGGGGCGCTTGGCTATGGCTACACCTTC.

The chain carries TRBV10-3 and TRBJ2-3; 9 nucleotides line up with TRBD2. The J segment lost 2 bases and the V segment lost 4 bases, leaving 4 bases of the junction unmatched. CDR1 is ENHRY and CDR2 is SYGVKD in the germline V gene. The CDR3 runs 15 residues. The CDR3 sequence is CAISASGVLTDTQYF. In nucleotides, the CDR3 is TGTGCCATCAGTGCTAGCGGGGTTCTCACAGATACGCAGTATTTT.

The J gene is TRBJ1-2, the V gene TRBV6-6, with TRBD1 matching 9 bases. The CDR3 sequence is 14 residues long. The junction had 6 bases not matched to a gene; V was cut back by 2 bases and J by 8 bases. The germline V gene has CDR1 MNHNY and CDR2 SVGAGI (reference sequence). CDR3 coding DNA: TGTGCCAGCAGTTACGGGACAGGGCCTGGAGGCTACACCTTC. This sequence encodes CASSYGTGPGGYTF.

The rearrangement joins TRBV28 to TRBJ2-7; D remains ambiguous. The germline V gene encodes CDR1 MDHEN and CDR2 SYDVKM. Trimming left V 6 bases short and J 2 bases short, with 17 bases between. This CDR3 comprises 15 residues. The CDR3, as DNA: TGTGCCAGCAGCGCAGGAGAAAATCACCCCTACGAGCAGTACTTC. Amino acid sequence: CASSAGENHPYEQYF.

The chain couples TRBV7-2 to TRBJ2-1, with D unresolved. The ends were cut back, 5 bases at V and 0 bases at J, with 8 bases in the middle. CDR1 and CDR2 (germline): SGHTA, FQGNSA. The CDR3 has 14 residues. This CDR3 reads CASSRYSSYNEQFF. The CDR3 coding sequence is TGTGCCAGCAGCCGTTATAGCTCCTACAATGAGCAGTTCTTC.

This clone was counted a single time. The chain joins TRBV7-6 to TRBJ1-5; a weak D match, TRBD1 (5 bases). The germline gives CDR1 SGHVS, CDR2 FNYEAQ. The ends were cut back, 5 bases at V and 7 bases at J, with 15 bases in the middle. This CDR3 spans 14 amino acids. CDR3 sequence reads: CASSQRGGGQPQHF. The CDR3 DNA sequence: TGTGCCAGCAGCCAAAGGGGCGGAGGGCAGCCCCAGCATTTT.

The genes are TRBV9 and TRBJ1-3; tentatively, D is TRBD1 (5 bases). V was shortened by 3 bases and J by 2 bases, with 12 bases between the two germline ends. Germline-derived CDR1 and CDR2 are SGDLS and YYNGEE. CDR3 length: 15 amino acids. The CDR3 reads CASSAHQGAGNTIYF. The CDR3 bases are TGTGCCAGCAGCGCGCACCAGGGCGCTGGAAACACCATATATTTT.

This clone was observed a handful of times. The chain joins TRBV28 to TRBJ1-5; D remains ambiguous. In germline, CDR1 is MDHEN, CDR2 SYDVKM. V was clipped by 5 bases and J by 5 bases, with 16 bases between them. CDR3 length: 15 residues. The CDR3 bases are TGTGCCAGCAGTCCCTGGGATCCGGCAGATCAGCCCCAGCATTTT. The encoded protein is CASSPWDPADQPQHF.

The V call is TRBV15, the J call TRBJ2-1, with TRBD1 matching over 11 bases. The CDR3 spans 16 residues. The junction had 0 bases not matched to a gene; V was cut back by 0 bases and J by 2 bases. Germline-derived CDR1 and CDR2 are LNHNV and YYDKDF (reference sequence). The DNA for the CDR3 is TGTGCCACCAGCAGAGAGGGACAGGGGGCCTACAATGAGCAGTTCTTC. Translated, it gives CATSREGQGAYNEQFF.

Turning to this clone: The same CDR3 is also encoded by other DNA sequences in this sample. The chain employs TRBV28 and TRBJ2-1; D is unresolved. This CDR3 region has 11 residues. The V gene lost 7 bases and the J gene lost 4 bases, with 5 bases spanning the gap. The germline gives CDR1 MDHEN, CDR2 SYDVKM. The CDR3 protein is CASTGYNEQFF. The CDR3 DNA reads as TGTGCCAGCACTGGGTACAATGAGCAGTTCTTC.

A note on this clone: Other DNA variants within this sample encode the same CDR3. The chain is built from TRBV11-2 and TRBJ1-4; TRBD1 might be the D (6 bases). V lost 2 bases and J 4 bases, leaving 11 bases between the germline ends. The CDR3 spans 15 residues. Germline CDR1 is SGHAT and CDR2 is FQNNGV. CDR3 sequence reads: CASSLRGLFNEKLFF. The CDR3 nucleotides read TGTGCCAGCAGCTTACGGGGGCTCTTTAATGAAAAACTGTTTTTT. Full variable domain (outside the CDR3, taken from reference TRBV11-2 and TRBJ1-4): EAGVAQSPRYKIIEKRQSVAFWCNPISGHATLYWYQQILGQGPKLLIQFQNNGVVDDSQLPKDRFSAERLKGVDSTLKIQPAKLEDSAVYLCASSLRGLFNEKLFFGSGTQLSVL.

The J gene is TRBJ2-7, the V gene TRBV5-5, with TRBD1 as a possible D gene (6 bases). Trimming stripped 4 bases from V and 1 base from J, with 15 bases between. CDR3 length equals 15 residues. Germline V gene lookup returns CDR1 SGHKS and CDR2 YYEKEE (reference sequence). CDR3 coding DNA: TGTGCCAGCAGCCCATACCAGACAGGATCCTACGAGCAGTACTTC. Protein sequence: CASSPYQTGSYEQYF.

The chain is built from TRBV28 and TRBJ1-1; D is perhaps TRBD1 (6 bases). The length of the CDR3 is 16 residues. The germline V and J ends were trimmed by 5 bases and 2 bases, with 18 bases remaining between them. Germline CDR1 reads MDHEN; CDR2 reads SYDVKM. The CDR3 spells CASSPSLDRINTEAFF. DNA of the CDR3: TGTGCCAGCAGTCCTTCTCTTGACAGGATAAACACTGAAGCTTTCTTT.

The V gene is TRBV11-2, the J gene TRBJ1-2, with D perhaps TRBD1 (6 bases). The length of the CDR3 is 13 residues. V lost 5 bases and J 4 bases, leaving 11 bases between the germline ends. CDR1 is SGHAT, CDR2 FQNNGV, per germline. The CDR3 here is CASSQGFTYGYTF. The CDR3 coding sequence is TGTGCCAGCAGCCAGGGGTTTACCTATGGCTACACCTTC. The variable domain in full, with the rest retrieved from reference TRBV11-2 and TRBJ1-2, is EAGVAQSPRYKIIEKRQSVAFWCNPISGHATLYWYQQILGQGPKLLIQFQNNGVVDDSQLPKDRFSAERLKGVDSTLKIQPAKLEDSAVYLCASSQGFTYGYTFGSGTRLTVV.

In nucleotides, the CDR3 is TGCGCCAGCAGCTTGTTTCCTAGCGGGACAGGGGAAAACATTCAGTACTTC. Its translation: CASSLFPSGTGENIQYF. The chain is built from TRBV5-1 and TRBJ2-4; D perhaps matches TRBD1 (10 bases). CDR1 is SGHRS, CDR2 YFSETQ, per germline. CDR3 length equals 17 residues. V was cut by 1 base and J by 5 bases, with 19 bases left in between. Full variable domain (remainder filled in from reference TRBV5-1 and TRBJ2-4): KAGVTQTPRYLIKTRGQQVTLSCSPISGHRSVSWYQQTPGQGLQFLFEYFSETQRNKGNFPGRFSGRQFSNSRSEMNVSTLELGDSALYLCASSLFPSGTGENIQYFGAGTRLSVL.

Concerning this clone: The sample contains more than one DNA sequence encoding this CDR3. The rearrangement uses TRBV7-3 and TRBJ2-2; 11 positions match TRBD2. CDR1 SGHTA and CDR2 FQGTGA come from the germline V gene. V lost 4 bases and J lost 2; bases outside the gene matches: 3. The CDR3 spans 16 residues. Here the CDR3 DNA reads TGTGCCAGCAGCTCGACTAGCGGGGCTAACACCGGGGAGCTGTTTTTT. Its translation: CASSSTSGANTGELFF.

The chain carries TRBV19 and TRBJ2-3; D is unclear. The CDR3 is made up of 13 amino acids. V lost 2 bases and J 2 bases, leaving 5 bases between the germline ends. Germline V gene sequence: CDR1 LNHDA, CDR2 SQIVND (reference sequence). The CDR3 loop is CASSIYNTDTQYF. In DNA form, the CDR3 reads TGTGCCAGTAGTATATACAACACAGATACGCAGTATTTT.

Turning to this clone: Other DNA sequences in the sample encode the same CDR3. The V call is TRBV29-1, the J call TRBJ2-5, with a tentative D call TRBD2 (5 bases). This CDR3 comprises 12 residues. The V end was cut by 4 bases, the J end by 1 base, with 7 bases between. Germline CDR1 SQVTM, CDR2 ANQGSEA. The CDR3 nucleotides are TGCAGCGTTGGGGCGGGCCAAGAGACCCAGTACTTC. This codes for CSVGAGQETQYF.

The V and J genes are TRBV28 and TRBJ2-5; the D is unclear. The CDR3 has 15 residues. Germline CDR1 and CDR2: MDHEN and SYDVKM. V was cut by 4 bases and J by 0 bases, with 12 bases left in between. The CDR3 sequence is CASSWLGANQETQYF. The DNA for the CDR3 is TGTGCCAGCAGTTGGTTAGGAGCGAACCAAGAGACCCAGTACTTC.